The 5 T cell receptor beta chains below were found in one sample sequenced in a study of blood T cell repertoires in COVID-19. The data were produced by immunoSEQ multiplex PCR, yet TCRdb's version contains in-frame clones alone and is incomplete. The sample lists some 180,000 clones; around four fifths were seen once. Sequenced: peripheral blood. These receptors were collected from a woman in her seventies who had recovered from COVID-19.

This clone occurred a few times. V gene TRBV5-1 combines with J gene TRBJ1-1, with D perhaps TRBD1 (6 bases). The germline V and J ends were trimmed by 4 bases and 3 bases, with 13 bases remaining between them. CDR3 length: 14 amino acids. The germline V gene has CDR1 SGHRS and CDR2 YFSETQ. CDR3 loop: CASSQTGSDTEAFF. The CDR3 DNA reads as TGCGCCAGCAGCCAAACAGGGTCGGACACTGAAGCTTTCTTT. Full variable domain (rest looked up from reference TRBV5-1 and TRBJ1-1): KAGVTQTPRYLIKTRGQQVTLSCSPISGHRSVSWYQQTPGQGLQFLFEYFSETQRNKGNFPGRFSGRQFSNSRSEMNVSTLELGDSALYLCASSQTGSDTEAFFGQGTRLTVV.

This clone has ten or more counts. This sequence joins TRBV7-3 and TRBJ2-3; TRBD1 matches at 7 bases. Germline trimming cut 5 bases from V and 6 bases from J; bases unmatched to any gene: 8. Germline lookup yields CDR1 SGHTA and CDR2 FQGTGA. CDR3 length: 14 residues. The CDR3 DNA reads as TGTGCCAGCAGCCACAGGGGTCCGGGGGATACGCAGTATTTT. This sequence encodes CASSHRGPGDTQYF. Using reference TRBV7-3 and TRBJ2-3 for the parts outside the CDR3, the full variable domain is GAGVSQTPSNKVTEKGKYVELRCDPISGHTALYWYRQSLGQGPEFLIYFQGTGAADDSGLPNDRFFAVRPEGSVSTLKIQRTERGDSAVYLCASSHRGPGDTQYFGPGTRLTVL.

The J gene is TRBJ1-5, the V gene TRBV2; 10 bases are a match to TRBD1. The CDR3 spans 15 residues. The trim removed 7 bases at V and 4 bases at J, leaving 7 bases unmatched. In germline, CDR1 is SNHLY, CDR2 FYNNEI. CDR3 sequence (DNA): TGTGCCAGCAACACAGACAGGGGGCGGAATCAGCCCCAGCATTTT. As protein: CASNTDRGRNQPQHF. Supplemented by reference TRBV2 and TRBJ1-5, the full variable domain reads EPEVTQTPSHQVTQMGQEVILRCVPISNHLYFYWYRQILGQKVEFLVSFYNNEISEKSEIFDDQFSVERPDGSNFTLKIRSTKLEDSAMYFCASNTDRGRNQPQHFGDGTRLSIL.

The chain is built from TRBV5-1 and TRBJ1-2, with 9 bases fitting TRBD1. The CDR3 sequence is 14 residues long. Looked up from germline, CDR1 is SGHRS and CDR2 is YFSETQ. With 7 bases clipped from V and 2 bases from J, the junction kept 6 bases outside the gene matches. The CDR3, as DNA: TGCGCCAGCGGTCCCGGACAGGGGAACTATGGCTACACCTTC. Protein sequence: CASGPGQGNYGYTF.

The chain recombines TRBV5-1 with TRBJ2-5, with TRBD2 matching 10 bases. The V segment lost 1 base and the J segment 0 bases; nucleotides outside the gene matches: 3. In germline, CDR1 is SGHRS, CDR2 YFSETQ. The CDR3 spans 16 residues. DNA for the CDR3: TGCGCCAGCAGCTTGTCTCTAGCGGGGGACCAAGAGACCCAGTACTTC. It encodes CASSLSLAGDQETQYF.